This entry lists 8 T cell receptor beta chains sequenced from one sample in a study of blood T cell repertoires in COVID-19. Method: immunoSEQ multiplex PCR; TCRdb's copy keeps in-frame clones and lacks some. The sample lists under 250,000 clones, around 81% occurring once. What was sequenced was peripheral blood. The receptors here all came from a woman in her seventies with acute or convalescent COVID-19.

Many counts were recorded for this clone. The chain joins TRBV18 to TRBJ2-7, with D perhaps matching TRBD2 (5 bases). The V gene's germline CDR1 is KGHSH and CDR2 LQKENI. The V gene lost 3 bases and the J gene lost 6 bases, with 12 bases spanning the gap. The CDR3 is 13 residues long. The CDR3 region has the DNA TGTGCCAGCTCACCGTGGGCGGGTACCGAGCAGTACTTC. It codes for CASSPWAGTEQYF.

CDR3 amino acids: CASTPPTGTTRDNEQFF. The CDR3, as DNA: TGTGCCAGCACCCCCCCCACCGGGACTACCCGAGACAATGAGCAGTTCTTC. The J gene is TRBJ2-1, the V gene TRBV2; 7 bases are a match to TRBD2. CDR3 length: 17 amino acids. V dropped 7 bases and J dropped 5; count of bases not matched to a gene: 17. CDR1 is SNHLY, CDR2 FYNNEI, per germline.

The V call is TRBV7-8, the J call TRBJ2-5; 7 bases map to TRBD1. V was pared by 5 bases and J by 7 bases, with 10 bases of the junction left unmatched. CDR1 is SGHVS, CDR2 FQNEAQ, per germline. The CDR3 is made up of 14 amino acids. As DNA, the CDR3 is TGTGCCAGCAGCCCCGGGACAGCCCTTGCGACCCAGTACTTC. Translation: CASSPGTALATQYF. Based on the CDR3 plus reference TRBV7-8 and TRBJ2-5, the full variable domain is GAGVSQSPRYKVAKRGQDVALRCDPISGHVSLFWYQQALGQGPEFLTYFQNEAQLDKSGLPSDRFFAERPEGSVSTLKIQRTQQEDSAVYLCASSPGTALATQYFGPGTRLLVL.

The V gene is TRBV7-6, the J gene TRBJ2-1; 11 nucleotides match TRBD1. V gave up 5 bases and J gave up 4 bases; unmatched junction bases: 16. Germline CDR1 reads SGHVS; CDR2 reads FNYEAQ. The length of the CDR3 is 19 residues. As DNA, the CDR3 is TGTGCCAGCAGCCCTATGCAGGACAGGGGGCGCTTAGGATACAATGAGCAGTTCTTC. Protein: CASSPMQDRGRLGYNEQFF.

This chain links TRBV7-2 with TRBJ2-2; no firm D call. The germline V gene encodes CDR1 SGHTA and CDR2 FQGNSA. There are 12 residues in the CDR3. Trimming pared 3 bases from V and 7 bases from J, leaving 6 bases between. The CDR3 loop reads CASSLRIGELFF. In nucleotides, the CDR3 is TGTGCCAGCAGCTTGAGGATCGGGGAGCTGTTTTTT. Full variable domain (missing parts from reference TRBV7-2 and TRBJ2-2): GAGVSQSPSNKVTEKGKDVELRCDPISGHTALYWYRQSLGQGLEFLIYFQGNSAPDKSGLPSDRFSAERTGGSVSTLTIQRTQQEDSAVYLCASSLRIGELFFGEGSRLTVL.

V and J are TRBV6-5 and TRBJ1-2; 8 bases are a match to TRBD1. The CDR3 loop spans 13 amino acids. Germline CDR1 and CDR2: MNHEY and SVGAGI. V dropped 6 bases and J dropped 7; count of bases not matched to a gene: 7. The DNA for the CDR3 is TGTGCCAGCAGGTCTGACAGGGGTGGTGGCTACACCTTC. As protein: CASRSDRGGGYTF.

The chain has TRBV29-1 and TRBJ1-2, with a weak D call TRBD1 (5 bases). With 7 bases removed from V and 4 bases from J, the gap between germline ends came to 25 bases. The CDR3 is made up of 16 amino acids. Germline assignment: CDR1 SQVTM and CDR2 ANQGSEA. Here the CDR3 DNA reads TGCAGCGCTTACTTCCGAGGTGGGGGGAACGGCTATGGCTACACCTTC. This translates into CSAYFRGGGNGYGYTF.

This clone occurred once. This chain connects TRBV27 to TRBJ2-7, with a possible D match to TRBD2 (6 bases). The CDR3 spans 13 residues. V was clipped by 8 bases and J by 5 bases, with 16 bases between them. The germline V gene has CDR1 MNHEY and CDR2 SMNVEV (reference sequence). The CDR3 sequence is CASPGTGQHEQYF. The CDR3 DNA is TGTGCCAGCCCCGGGACTGGACAACACGAGCAGTACTTC.